This T cell receptor (beta chain) derives from a study of OX40 agonist ivuxolimab in advanced cancers. Study-level information: Males comprised around four fifths of the group, whose mean age was roughly 64 years (range roughly 20 to 85). Notes on the study in general: Antigen targets of the expanded peripheral T cells went undetermined. Dosing at 0.1 to 3.0 mg/kg was accompanied by clonal expansion of CD4+ and CD8+ blood T cells by week 6.

Assay used: immunoSEQ multiplex PCR; TCRdb lists only in-frame clones, some missing. The sample yields about 14,000 clones, just under 80% seen once. The CDR3 has 13 amino acids. Germline V CDR1 and CDR2: MGHRA, YSYEKL. V was pared by 7 bases and J by 9 bases, with 16 bases between. Comment on this clone: Its antigen remains unknown.

Patients were ruled out by autoimmune disease history or systemic immunosuppression. The sample in question was CD4+ or CD8+ T cells sorted from blood, obtained in a trial of the OX40 agonist ivuxolimab. This sequence was found in an adult with an advanced solid tumor such as melanoma, head and neck, liver or kidney cancer. V is TRBV4-1 and J is TRBJ2-1; D is unclear. The DNA for the CDR3 is TGCGCCAGCAAAGGAGTAGTGCTTGCTGAGCAGTTCTTC. Its protein is CASKGVVLAEQFF.